This T cell receptor (beta chain) was found in a study of OX40 agonist ivuxolimab in advanced cancers. In the study overall: Ivuxolimab was an agonistic, fully human IgG2 monoclonal antibody directed against OX40 (CD134), a costimulatory receptor. Intravenous ivuxolimab was administered to patients every 2 weeks at six dose levels: 0.01, 0.1, 0.3, 1.5, 3 and 10 mg/kg. Patients were allowed to have had prior anti-PD-1, anti-PD-L1 or anti-CTLA-4 therapy, and about 40% of the dose-escalation patients had been treated with checkpoint inhibitors. The paper reports the monotherapy dose-escalation portion (N of about 47 patients) of the phase I ivuxolimab trial. Of the 50 to 55 dose-escalation patients, hepatocellular carcinoma was present in approximately 20, melanoma in around 15, renal cell carcinoma in 9 and head and neck cancer in 9. A male proportion of almost 85% and a mean age of approximately 61 years, ranging from about 20 to 79, were recorded for the dose-escalation cohort. Three dose-escalation patients achieved partial responses, one with hepatocellular carcinoma and two with cutaneous melanoma. The point of sequencing TCRbeta in the periphery was to test whether ivuxolimab changed TCR sequence diversity and drove clonal T-cell expansion.

In the germline V gene, CDR1 corresponds to SNHLY and CDR2 to FYNNEI. V loses 5 bases of germline sequence and J loses 4 bases, and the interval between the two ends is 14 bases. Taken from cysteine to phenylalanine, the CDR3 has 14 residues. Kept here is only the CDR3 DNA, which spans 42 bases and is read in frame from base 1. Broader findings and caveats from the paper: Low levels of normalized T-cell clonal expansion were also seen in some nonresponding patients. In the 0.1-3.0 mg/kg groups, partial responders were among the patients with the lowest normalized peripheral clonal expansion, particularly in CD8+ T cells. After ivuxolimab, expanded clones were on average more numerous among CD8+ T cells than among CD4+ T cells. Antigen specificity was not determined for the clonally expanded peripheral T cells. At doses from 0.1 to 3.0 mg/kg, clonal expansion was seen in both CD4+ and CD8+ blood T cells between baseline and week 6.

For sequencing of the TCRbeta CDR3 region, genomic DNA was extracted from the sorted cells. The immunoSEQ Assay was used to sequence the TCRbeta CDR3 regions. Not all clones reach the TCRdb copy of this immuneACCESS table, which keeps in-frame sequences only. Checked studies attribute under half of the gap to unresolved V genes and leave the rest unexplained. This sample gives over 60,000 clones in total; roughly nine tenths of them show up just once. 0.85% to 0.95% of the sample belongs to the ten largest clones. The trial excluded patients who had a history of autoimmune disease or were on systemic immunosuppression. In every dose cohort, peripheral blood was drawn for TCR sequencing at baseline, cycle 4 day 1, and cycle 7 day 1. Samples came from an open-label, multicenter, first-in-human phase I dose-escalation trial of ivuxolimab. Adults with locally advanced or metastatic melanoma, renal cell, hepatocellular, or head and neck squamous cell carcinoma were enrolled in the trial. Before TCR sequencing, CD4+ T cells and CD8+ T cells were sorted from peripheral blood as separate populations.

In this sample, this clone turned up once. The clone's antigen remains unknown. Base quality data are lacking; no much larger clone is found one base away. The sequence is built from TRBV2 and TRBJ1-1, and possibly TRBD1, on 5 matching bases. The sequence was obtained from an adult with an advanced solid tumor such as melanoma, head and neck, liver or kidney cancer. Sequencing used CD4+ or CD8+ T cells sorted from blood, obtained in a trial of the OX40 agonist ivuxolimab. The CDR3 region has the sequence CASSTGTLGTEAFF. DNA sequence: TGTGCCAGCAGTACCGGGACCCTTGGCACTGAAGCTTTCTTT. Outside the CDR3, residues come from the reference TRBV2 and TRBJ1-1 proteins, so the full variable domain is: EPEVTQTPSHQVTQMGQEVILRCVPISNHLYFYWYRQILGQKVEFLVSFYNNEISEKSEIFDDQFSVERPDGSNFTLKIRSTKLEDSAMYFCASSTGTLGTEAFFGQGTRLTVV.